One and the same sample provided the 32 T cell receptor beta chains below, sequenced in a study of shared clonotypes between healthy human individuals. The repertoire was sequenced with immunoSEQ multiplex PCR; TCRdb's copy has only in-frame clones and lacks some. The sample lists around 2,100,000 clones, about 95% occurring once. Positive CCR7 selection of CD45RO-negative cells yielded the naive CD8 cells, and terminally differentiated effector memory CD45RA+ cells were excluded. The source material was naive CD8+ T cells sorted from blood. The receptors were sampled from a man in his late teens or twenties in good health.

CDR3 region: CASSLAPDRGEQYF. The DNA for the CDR3 is TGTGCCAGCAGCTTAGCCCCCGATCGGGGGGAGCAGTACTTC. This sequence joins TRBV7-6 and TRBJ2-7, with a weak D call TRBD2 (6 bases). Per the germline V gene, CDR1 is SGHVS and CDR2 is FNYEAQ. V dropped 0 bases and J dropped 7 bases, with 13 bases sitting between them. CDR3 length: 14 amino acids. Together with reference TRBV7-6 and TRBJ2-7, the CDR3 gives the full variable domain: GAGVSQSPRYKVTKRGQDVALRCDPISGHVSLYWYRQALGQGPEFLTYFNYEAQQDKSGLPNDRFSAERPEGSISTLTIQRTEQRDSAMYRCASSLAPDRGEQYFGPGTRLTVT.

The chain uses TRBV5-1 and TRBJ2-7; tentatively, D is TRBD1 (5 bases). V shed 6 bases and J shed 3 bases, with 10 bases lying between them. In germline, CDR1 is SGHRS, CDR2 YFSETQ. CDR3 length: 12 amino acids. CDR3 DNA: TGCGCCAGCAACGGACAAAACTACGAGCAGTACTTC. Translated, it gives CASNGQNYEQYF.

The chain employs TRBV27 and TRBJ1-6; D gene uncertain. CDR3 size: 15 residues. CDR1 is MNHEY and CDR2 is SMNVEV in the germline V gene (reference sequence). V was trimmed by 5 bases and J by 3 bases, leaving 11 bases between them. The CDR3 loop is CASSRDEGYNSPLHF. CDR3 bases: TGTGCCAGCAGTAGAGACGAGGGCTATAATTCACCCCTCCACTTT.

In nucleotides, the CDR3 is TGTGCCTGGAAGGGCGGGAGGGGGCCCCCGGAGACCCAGTACTTC. This gives the protein CAWKGGRGPPETQYF. The chain uses TRBV30 and TRBJ2-5; TRBD2 matches at 9 bases. CDR3 length: 15 residues. Trimming removed 4 bases from V and 5 bases from J; junction bases left unmatched: 11. Germline values: CDR1 GTSNPN, CDR2 SVGIG (reference sequence). The full variable domain, its missing parts supplied by reference TRBV30 and TRBJ2-5, is SQTIHQWPATLVQPVGSPLSLECTVEGTSNPNLYWYRQAAGRGLQLLFYSVGIGQISSEVPQNLSASRPQDRQFILSSKKLLLSDSGFYLCAWKGGRGPPETQYFGPGTRLLVL.

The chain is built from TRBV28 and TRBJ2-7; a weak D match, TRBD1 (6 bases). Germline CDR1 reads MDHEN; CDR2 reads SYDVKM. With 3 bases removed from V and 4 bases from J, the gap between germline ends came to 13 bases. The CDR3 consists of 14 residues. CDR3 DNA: TGTGCCAGCAGTTTGGGGAACAGGGAGTACGAGCAGTACTTC. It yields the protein CASSLGNREYEQYF. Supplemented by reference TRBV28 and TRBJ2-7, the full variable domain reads DVKVTQSSRYLVKRTGEKVFLECVQDMDHENMFWYRQDPGLGLRLIYFSYDVKMKEKGDIPEGYSVSREKKERFSLILESASTNQTSMYLCASSLGNREYEQYFGPGTRLTVT.

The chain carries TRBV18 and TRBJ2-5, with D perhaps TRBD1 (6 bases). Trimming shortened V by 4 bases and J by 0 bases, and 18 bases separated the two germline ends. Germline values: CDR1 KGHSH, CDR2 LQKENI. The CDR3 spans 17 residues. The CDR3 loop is CASSLQNPGQYQETQYF. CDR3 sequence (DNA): TGTGCCAGCTCACTACAAAACCCTGGACAGTACCAAGAGACCCAGTACTTC.

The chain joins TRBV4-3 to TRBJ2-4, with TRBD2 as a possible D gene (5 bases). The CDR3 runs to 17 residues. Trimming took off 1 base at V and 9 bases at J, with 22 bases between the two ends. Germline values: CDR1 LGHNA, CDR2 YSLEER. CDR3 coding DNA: TGCGCCAGCAGCCAAGGGACGGGCTCGGGAAAATGGGGCATTCAGTACTTC. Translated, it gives CASSQGTGSGKWGIQYF.

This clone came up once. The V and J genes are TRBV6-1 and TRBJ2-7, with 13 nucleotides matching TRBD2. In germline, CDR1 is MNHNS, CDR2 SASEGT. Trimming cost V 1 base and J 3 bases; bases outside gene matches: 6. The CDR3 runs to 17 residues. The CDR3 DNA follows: TGTGCCAGCAGTGAAGGGGCGGGACTAGCGGGGAACTACGAGCAGTACTTC. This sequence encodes CASSEGAGLAGNYEQYF.

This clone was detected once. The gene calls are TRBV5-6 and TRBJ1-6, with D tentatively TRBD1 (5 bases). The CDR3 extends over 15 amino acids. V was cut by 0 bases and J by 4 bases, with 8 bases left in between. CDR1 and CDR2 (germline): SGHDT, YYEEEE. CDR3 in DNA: TGTGCCAGCAGCTTGGTAGGGACTTATAATTCACCCCTCCACTTT. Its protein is CASSLVGTYNSPLHF.

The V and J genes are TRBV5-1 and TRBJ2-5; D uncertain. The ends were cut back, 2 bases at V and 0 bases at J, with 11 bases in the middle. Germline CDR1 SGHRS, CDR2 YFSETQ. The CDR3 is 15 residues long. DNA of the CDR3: TGCGCCAGCAGCTTCATCGGAGATTACCAAGAGACCCAGTACTTC. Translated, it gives CASSFIGDYQETQYF.

The CDR3 DNA follows: TGTGCCAGCAGCTCGGGACAGGGAATCTACAATGAGCAGTTCTTC. It encodes CASSSGQGIYNEQFF. V and J are TRBV7-9 and TRBJ2-1, with TRBD1 identical over 9 bases. Trimming at V came to 4 bases and at J to 3 bases, leaving 4 bases not matched to a gene. The CDR3 is 15 residues long. Germline V gene sequence: CDR1 SEHNR, CDR2 FQNEAQ (reference sequence).

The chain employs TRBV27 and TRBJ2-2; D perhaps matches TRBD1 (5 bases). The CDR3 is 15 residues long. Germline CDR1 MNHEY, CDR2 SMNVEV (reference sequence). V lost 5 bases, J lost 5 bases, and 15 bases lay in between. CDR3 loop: CASSTDSLGTGELFF. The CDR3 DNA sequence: TGTGCCAGCAGTACCGACAGCCTGGGGACCGGGGAGCTGTTTTTT.

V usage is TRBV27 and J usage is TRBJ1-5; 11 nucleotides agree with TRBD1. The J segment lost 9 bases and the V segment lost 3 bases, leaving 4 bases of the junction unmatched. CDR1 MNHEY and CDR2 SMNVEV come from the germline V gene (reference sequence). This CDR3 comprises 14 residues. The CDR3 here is CASSFGTGGGPQHF. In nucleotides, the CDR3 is TGTGCCAGCAGTTTCGGGACAGGGGGAGGGCCCCAGCATTTT.

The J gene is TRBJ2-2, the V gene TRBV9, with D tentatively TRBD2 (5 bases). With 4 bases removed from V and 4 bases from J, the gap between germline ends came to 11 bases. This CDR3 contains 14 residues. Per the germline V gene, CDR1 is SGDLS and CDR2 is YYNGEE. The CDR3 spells CASSTEGSTGELFF. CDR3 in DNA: TGTGCCAGCAGCACCGAAGGGAGCACCGGGGAGCTGTTTTTT.

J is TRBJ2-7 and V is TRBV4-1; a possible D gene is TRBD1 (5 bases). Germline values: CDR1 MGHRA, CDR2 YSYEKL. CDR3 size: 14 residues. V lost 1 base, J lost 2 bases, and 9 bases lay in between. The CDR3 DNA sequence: TGCGCCAGCAGCCAAGGGACACCGGCCTACGAGCAGTACTTC. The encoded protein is CASSQGTPAYEQYF.

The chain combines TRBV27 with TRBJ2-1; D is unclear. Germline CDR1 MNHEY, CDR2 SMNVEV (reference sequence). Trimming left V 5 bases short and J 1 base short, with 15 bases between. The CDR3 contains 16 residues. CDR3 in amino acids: CASSETLGQSYNEQFF. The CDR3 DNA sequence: TGTGCCAGCAGTGAGACTTTAGGGCAGTCCTACAATGAGCAGTTCTTC.

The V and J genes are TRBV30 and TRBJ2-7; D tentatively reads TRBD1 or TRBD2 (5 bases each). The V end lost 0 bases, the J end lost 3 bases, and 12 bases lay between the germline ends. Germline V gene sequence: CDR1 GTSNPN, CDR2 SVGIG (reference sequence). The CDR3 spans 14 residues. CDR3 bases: TGTGCCTGGAGTGTTGGGACGGCGGACTACGAGCAGTACTTC. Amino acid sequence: CAWSVGTADYEQYF.

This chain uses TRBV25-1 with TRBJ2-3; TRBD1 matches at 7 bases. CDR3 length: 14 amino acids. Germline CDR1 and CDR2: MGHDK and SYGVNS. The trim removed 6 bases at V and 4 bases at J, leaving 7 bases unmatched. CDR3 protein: CASSPTGTADTQYF. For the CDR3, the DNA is TGTGCCAGCAGCCCGACAGGGACGGCAGATACGCAGTATTTT.

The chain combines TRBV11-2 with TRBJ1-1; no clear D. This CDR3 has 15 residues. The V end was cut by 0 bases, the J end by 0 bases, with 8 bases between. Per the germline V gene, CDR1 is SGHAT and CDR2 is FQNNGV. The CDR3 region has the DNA TGTGCCAGCAGCTTAGAATGGGCTCTGAACACTGAAGCTTTCTTT. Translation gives CASSLEWALNTEAFF.

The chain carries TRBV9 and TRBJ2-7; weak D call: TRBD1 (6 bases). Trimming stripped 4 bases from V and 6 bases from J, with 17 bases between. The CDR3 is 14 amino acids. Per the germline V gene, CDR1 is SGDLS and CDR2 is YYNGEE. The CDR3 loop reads CASSTWGQGGEQYF. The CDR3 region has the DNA TGTGCCAGCAGCACATGGGGGCAGGGCGGCGAGCAGTACTTC. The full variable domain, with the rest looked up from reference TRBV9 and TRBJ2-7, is DSGVTQTPKHLITATGQRVTLRCSPRSGDLSVYWYQQSLDQGLQFLIQYYNGEERAKGNILERFSAQQFPDLHSELNLSSLELGDSALYFCASSTWGQGGEQYFGPGTRLTVT.

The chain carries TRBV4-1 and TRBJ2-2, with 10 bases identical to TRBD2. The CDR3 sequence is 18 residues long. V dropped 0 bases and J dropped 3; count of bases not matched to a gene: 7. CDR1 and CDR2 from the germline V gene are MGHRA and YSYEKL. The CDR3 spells CASSQEPSGRYDTGELFF. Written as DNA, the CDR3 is TGCGCCAGCAGCCAAGAGCCTAGCGGGAGATATGACACCGGGGAGCTGTTTTTT.

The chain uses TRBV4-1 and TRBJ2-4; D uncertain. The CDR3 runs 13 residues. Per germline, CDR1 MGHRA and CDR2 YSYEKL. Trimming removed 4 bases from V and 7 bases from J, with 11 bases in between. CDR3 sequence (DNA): TGCGCCAGCAGCCTGAATGGAGTTAACATTCAGTACTTC. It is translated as CASSLNGVNIQYF.

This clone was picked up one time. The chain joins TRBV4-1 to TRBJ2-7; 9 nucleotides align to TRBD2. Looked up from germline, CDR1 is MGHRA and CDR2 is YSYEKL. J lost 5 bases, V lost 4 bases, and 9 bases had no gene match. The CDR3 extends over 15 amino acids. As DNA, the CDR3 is TGCGCCAGCAGCCCACTTAGCGGGAGACTCGACGAGCAGTACTTC. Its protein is CASSPLSGRLDEQYF.

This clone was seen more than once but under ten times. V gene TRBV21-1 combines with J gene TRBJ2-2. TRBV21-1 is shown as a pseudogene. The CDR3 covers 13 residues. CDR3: CARGEWNTGELFF. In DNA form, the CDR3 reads TGTGCCAGGGGGGAATGGAACACCGGGGAGCTGTTTTTT.

CDR3 in amino acids: CASSLLSGEVGEKLFF. CDR3 nucleotide sequence: TGCGCCAGCAGCTTGTTGTCCGGGGAGGTCGGTGAAAAACTGTTTTTT. J is TRBJ1-4 and V is TRBV5-1; D is ambiguous. This CDR3 is 16 amino acids long. V was trimmed by 1 base and J by 7 bases, leaving 17 bases between them. Germline CDR1 reads SGHRS; CDR2 reads YFSETQ.

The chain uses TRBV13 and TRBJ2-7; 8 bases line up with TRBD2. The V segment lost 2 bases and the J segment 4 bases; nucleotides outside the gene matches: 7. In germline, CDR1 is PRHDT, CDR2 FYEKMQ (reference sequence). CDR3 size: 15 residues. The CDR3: CASSLTDSGTYEQYF. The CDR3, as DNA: TGTGCCAGCAGCTTAACCGATAGCGGGACATACGAGCAGTACTTC.

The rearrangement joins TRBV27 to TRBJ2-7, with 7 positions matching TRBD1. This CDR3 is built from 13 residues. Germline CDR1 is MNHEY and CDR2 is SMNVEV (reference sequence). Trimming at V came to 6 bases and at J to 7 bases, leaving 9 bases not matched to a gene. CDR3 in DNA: TGTGCCAGCAGCCCCACGAGGGGGCTTGAGCAGTACTTC. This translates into CASSPTRGLEQYF.

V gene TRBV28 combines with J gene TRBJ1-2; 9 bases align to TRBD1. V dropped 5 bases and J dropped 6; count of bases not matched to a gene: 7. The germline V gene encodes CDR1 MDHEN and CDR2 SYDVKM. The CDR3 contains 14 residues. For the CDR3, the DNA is TGTGCCAGCAGTCCCTCCGGGACAGGGAATGGCTACACCTTC. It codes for CASSPSGTGNGYTF.

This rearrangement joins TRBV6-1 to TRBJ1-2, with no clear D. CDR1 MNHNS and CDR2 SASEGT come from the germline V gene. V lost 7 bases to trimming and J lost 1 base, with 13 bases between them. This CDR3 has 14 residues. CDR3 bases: TGTGCCAGCAAGATGATCGGCGGTAACTATGGCTACACCTTC. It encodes CASKMIGGNYGYTF.

CDR3 in amino acids: CASSQEFWTGRNEQFF. In nucleotides, the CDR3 is TGCGCCAGCAGCCAAGAATTCTGGACAGGGAGGAATGAGCAGTTCTTC. The J gene is TRBJ2-1, the V gene TRBV4-3; 8 bases fit TRBD1. With V trimmed by 0 bases and J by 7 bases, 8 bases remained unmatched. Germline-derived CDR1 and CDR2 are LGHNA and YSLEER. The CDR3 loop spans 16 amino acids.

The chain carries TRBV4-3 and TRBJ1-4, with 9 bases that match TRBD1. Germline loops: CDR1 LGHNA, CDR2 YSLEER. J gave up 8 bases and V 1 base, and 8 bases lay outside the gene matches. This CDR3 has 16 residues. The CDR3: CASSQVAGQGYEKLFF. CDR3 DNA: TGCGCCAGCAGCCAAGTTGCGGGACAGGGTTACGAAAAACTGTTTTTT.

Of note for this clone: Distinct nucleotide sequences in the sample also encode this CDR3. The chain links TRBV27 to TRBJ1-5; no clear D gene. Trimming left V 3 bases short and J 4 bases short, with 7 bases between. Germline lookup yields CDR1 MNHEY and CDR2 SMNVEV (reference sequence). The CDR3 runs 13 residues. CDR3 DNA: TGTGCCAGCAGTTTTGGTAGGAATCAGCCCCAGCATTTT. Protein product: CASSFGRNQPQHF.